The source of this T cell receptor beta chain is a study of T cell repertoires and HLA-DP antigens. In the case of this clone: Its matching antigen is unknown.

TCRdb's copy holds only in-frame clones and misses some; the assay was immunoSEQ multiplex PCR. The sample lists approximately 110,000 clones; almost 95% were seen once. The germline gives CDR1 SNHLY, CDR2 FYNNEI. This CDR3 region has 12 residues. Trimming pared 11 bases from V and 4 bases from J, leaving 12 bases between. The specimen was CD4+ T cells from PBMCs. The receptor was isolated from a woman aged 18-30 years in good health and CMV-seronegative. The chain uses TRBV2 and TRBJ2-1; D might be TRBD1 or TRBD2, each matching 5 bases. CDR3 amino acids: CAGGLGYNEQFF. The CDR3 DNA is TGTGCCGGGGGTCTTGGTTACAATGAGCAGTTCTTC.